Below, 14 T cell receptor beta chains from the same sample are listed, as sequenced in a study of monozygotic twins with inflammatory bowel disease. TCRdb reworked the 5' RACE reads into one entry per CDR3 protein, no DNA. The sample's table shows 300,000 to 400,000 distinct CDR3 sequences. The source material was blood. The receptors were sampled from a human donor with ulcerative colitis or Crohn's disease, or a healthy co-twin of an affected twin (not recorded which).

The genes are TRBV19 and TRBJ1-1. CDR1 LNHDA and CDR2 SQIVND come from the germline V gene (reference sequence). This CDR3 comprises 12 residues. The CDR3 reads CASSMGGAEAFF.

The chain combines TRBV5-1 with TRBJ2-7. Germline V gene data show CDR1 as SGHRS and CDR2 as YFSETQ. This CDR3 has 15 amino acids. The CDR3 here is CASSFSWGNPYEQYF.

V and J are TRBV5-1 and TRBJ2-7. The CDR3 has 12 amino acids. CDR1 and CDR2 (germline): SGHRS, YFSETQ. CDR3 region: CASSLNGDEQYF. The variable domain in full, completed from reference TRBV5-1 and TRBJ2-7, reads KAGVTQTPRYLIKTRGQQVTLSCSPISGHRSVSWYQQTPGQGLQFLFEYFSETQRNKGNFPGRFSGRQFSNSRSEMNVSTLELGDSALYLCASSLNGDEQYFGPGTRLTVT.

The CDR3 spells CAISEFSRASSYNEQFF. The genes are TRBV10-3 and TRBJ2-1; the TRBD2 assignment by TCRdb is unverifiable without DNA. There are 17 residues in the CDR3. CDR1 and CDR2 (germline): ENHRY, SYGVKD.

The chain's CDR3 is CASRGGPWDTDTQYF. This sequence joins TRBV21-1 and TRBJ2-3; the D call from TCRdb, TRBD2, cannot be confirmed without DNA. TRBV21-1 is deemed a pseudogene. This CDR3 has 15 amino acids.

The chain uses TRBV20-1 and TRBJ2-4; TCRdb gives TRBD2 as the D gene, but with no DNA this cannot be confirmed. The germline V gene encodes CDR1 DFQATT and CDR2 SNEGSKA (reference sequence). The CDR3 is 13 amino acids. The CDR3 is CATAAENKNIQYF.

The chain recombines TRBV5-1 with TRBJ2-7; TCRdb outputs TRBD1, but without DNA this stays unchecked. The CDR3 is 14 residues long. Germline loops: CDR1 SGHRS, CDR2 YFSETQ. Here the CDR3 reads CASSLETGRGEQYF.

The gene calls are TRBV18 and TRBJ2-7. The CDR3 extends over 14 amino acids. Germline V lookup: CDR1 KGHSH, CDR2 LQKENI. The CDR3 is CASSPPVLYYEQYF.

The chain is built from TRBV19 and TRBJ2-1; TCRdb proposes TRBD1, but this gene call is untestable without DNA. CDR1 is LNHDA, CDR2 SQIVND, per germline (reference sequence). CDR3 length: 15 amino acids. The CDR3 protein is CATLGVGTGDNEQFF.

The chain recombines TRBV4-3 with TRBJ2-3; checking the TCRdb D call of TRBD1 is not possible without DNA. CDR1 LGHNA and CDR2 YSLEER come from the germline V gene. This CDR3 region has 16 residues. Here the CDR3 reads CASSQSRGDSTDTQYF.

The rearrangement joins TRBV5-1 to TRBJ2-3; the TCRdb D gene call, TRBD1, has no DNA to confirm it. There are 15 residues in the CDR3. CDR1 is SGHRS and CDR2 is YFSETQ in the germline V gene. The CDR3 here is CASSILGTVTDTQYF.

This sequence joins TRBV20-1 and TRBJ2-1; TCRdb designates TRBD2, a call that cannot be tested without DNA. The CDR3 totals 18 residues. Looked up from germline, CDR1 is DFQATT and CDR2 is SNEGSKA (reference sequence). The chain's CDR3 is CSARSGTGGRPTYNEQFF.

The chain joins TRBV4-1 to TRBJ1-3; TCRdb designates TRBD1, a call that cannot be tested without DNA. CDR3 size: 15 residues. Germline CDR1 reads MGHRA; CDR2 reads YSYEKL. The CDR3 loop reads CASSRGGVSGNTIYF.

V and J are TRBV12-5 and TRBJ2-5; TCRdb outputs TRBD1, but without DNA this stays unchecked. The CDR3 sequence is 16 residues long. CDR1 is LGHNT and CDR2 is FRNRAP in the germline V gene. The CDR3 sequence is CASGGAPGPLQETQYF.